Detailed here is one T cell receptor beta chain. Its antigen is not identified. Each CDR3 protein is one row after TCRdb ran MiXCR on the reads. Of roughly 760,000 distinct CDR3 sequences listed, under 40% are singletons. The data were taken from a study of T cell repertoires in cytomegalovirus infection. About the study: Carrying CMV and the relevant HLA type showed in public TCR beta signatures.

General observations from the study: HLA-C-restricted, CMV-specific TCR beta clonotypes were dominant ex vivo.

V gave up 0 bases and J gave up 7 bases, with 11 bases separating them. The CDR3 contains 14 residues. Germline V CDR1 and CDR2: SGHRS, YFSETQ. The origin of this receptor is a human donor in good health (CMV status not recorded). Some clones in this sample may be carry-over from other donors' samples. V and J are TRBV5-1 and TRBJ2-1, with a weak D call TRBD1 (6 bases). The specimen sequenced was PBMCs. CDR3 sequence (DNA): TGCGCCAGCAGCTTGGAACCGACAGGAAATGAGCAGTTCTTC. Its translation is CASSLEPTGNEQFF.